This is a list of T cell receptor beta chains from one sample in a study of sequential checkpoint blockade in melanoma. Sequenced by immunoSEQ multiplex PCR; TCRdb stores in-frame clones only, minus some. This sample has roughly 30,000 clones, with 70% to 90% found just once. This specimen was CD8+ T cells sorted from blood (inferred from file names), taken from a patient given nivolumab and ipilimumab in sequence. All receptors come from a human donor with melanoma. Both conserved end residues are part of each CDR3. D genes are given only for firm matches.

j_call	v_call	d_call	cdr3_aa
TRBJ2-7	TRBV5-6	.	CASSLGQGISEQYF
TRBJ1-1	TRBV19	TRBD1	CASSMDSGTGARTEAFF
TRBJ2-7	TRBV6-5	TRBD1	CASSITGTASYEQYF
TRBJ2-7	TRBV28	.	CASSLDGLYEQYF
TRBJ1-5	TRBV5-5	.	CASSLVKGRKSNQPQHF
TRBJ2-1	TRBV10-3	TRBD2	CAISESLAGGLRSSYNEQFF
TRBJ2-1	TRBV27	.	CASNIQGTLSYNEQFF
TRBJ1-4	TRBV4-3	.	CASSQDEGLRSYWGKLFF
TRBJ1-4	TRBV11-2	TRBD1	CASSLVFGQGVYEKLFF
TRBJ1-2	TRBV28	.	CASRQPPGLGYTF
TRBJ2-5	TRBV7-9	TRBD2	CASSPGTRGMQETQYF
TRBJ2-5	TRBV9	.	CASSEVDLAQETQYF
TRBJ2-3	TRBV7-2	.	CASSLGLSTDTQYF
TRBJ2-1	TRBV7-9	TRBD2	CASSLTSPGLADNEQFF
TRBJ2-7	TRBV7-7	TRBD2	CASSQASGGSYEQYF
TRBJ2-7	TRBV6-5	TRBD2	CASSYGLAGGMEQYF
TRBJ2-5	TRBV10-3	.	CAISESLGGKSETQYF
TRBJ2-7	TRBV27	.	CASGGTSYEQYF
TRBJ1-2	TRBV27	.	CASSFYGGAYGYTF
TRBJ1-1	TRBV7-9	.	CASSLTGSKTRSPEAFF
TRBJ2-7	TRBV28	TRBD1	CASSSPTGKSLSYEQYF
TRBJ1-4	TRBV7-8	TRBD1	CASSFGTGGEKLFF
TRBJ2-1	TRBV28	TRBD1	CASTADRGYNEQFF
TRBJ2-2	TRBV7-9	.	CASSLQGGGELFF
TRBJ2-7	TRBV4-1	TRBD2	CASSQVGGAGVNEQYF
TRBJ2-7	TRBV19	.	CASSSPAASYEQYF
TRBJ1-6	TRBV7-2	TRBD1	CASSFNRGRPLHF
TRBJ1-2	TRBV10-3	.	CAISPGDNPGGPNYGYTF
TRBJ2-3	TRBV5-1	.	CASSLFNRGSTDTQYF
TRBJ1-4	TRBV19	.	CASSLIPYEKLFF
TRBJ2-7	TRBV2	.	CASSEGTFSYEQYF
TRBJ1-5	TRBV19	.	CASTLWGVHNQPQHF
TRBJ1-1	TRBV27	TRBD1	CATFNRGTEAFF
TRBJ2-7	TRBV5-1	.	CASSLVARFKDEQYF
TRBJ2-7	TRBV5-5	.	CASSPGLSGYEQYF
TRBJ2-7	TRBV7-9	TRBD1	CASSYGQGSSYEQYF
TRBJ2-1	TRBV6-6	.	CASRLKREVNEQFF
TRBJ1-2	TRBV10-3	TRBD1	CAIFSDRGDGYTF
.	TRBV28	TRBD1	CASSIPGTGASYEQYF
TRBJ2-3	TRBV4-3	.	CASSQGPLRSRGDTQYF
TRBJ1-1	TRBV4-1	TRBD1	CASSQGGQAEAFF
TRBJ2-7	TRBV29-1	.	CSVDWRGGREQYF
TRBJ2-1	TRBV5-1	TRBD2	CASSLAAGGPYNEQFF
TRBJ2-1	TRBV2	.	CATGSYNEQFF
TRBJ2-7	TRBV10-2	TRBD2	CASGTNYEQYF
TRBJ1-1	TRBV29-1	TRBD1	CSVGGLTGGTEAFF
TRBJ2-5	TRBV5-1	.	CASSAGSSSKETQYF
TRBJ2-7	TRBV7-6	TRBD2	CASSQGLAGGYEQYF
TRBJ1-4	TRBV19	.	CASSIDSEEKLFF
TRBJ2-7	TRBV7-8	TRBD1	CASSPPGQETFYEQYF
TRBJ1-2	TRBV5-4	.	CASSLALYGYTF